Shown below are 5 T cell receptor beta chains from a single sample sequenced in a study of blood T cell repertoires in COVID-19. Repertoires were generated with immunoSEQ multiplex PCR, while TCRdb's copy carries only in-frame clones and drops some. The data hold over 90,000 clones, with roughly nine tenths observed a single time. The sequencing sample was made of peripheral blood. These receptors all stem from an elderly woman in a cohort sampled during active COVID-19.

The V and J genes are TRBV18 and TRBJ2-1, with TRBD2 matching 12 bases. V lost 3 bases and J lost 8; bases outside the gene matches: 5. The CDR3 has 15 residues. The germline gives CDR1 KGHSH, CDR2 LQKENI. CDR3 protein: CASSPELAGGDEQFF. In DNA form, the CDR3 reads TGTGCCAGCTCACCTGAACTAGCGGGAGGTGATGAGCAGTTCTTC.

This clone was counted a few times. The chain links TRBV27 to TRBJ1-2, with 9 bases aligning to TRBD1. The CDR3 length is 14 residues. V lost 5 bases, J lost 4 bases, and 5 bases stayed unmatched. Germline loops: CDR1 MNHEY, CDR2 SMNVEV (reference sequence). In DNA, the CDR3 is TGTGCCAGCAGTCTTCAGGACAGGGGCTATGGCTACACCTTC. Residues: CASSLQDRGYGYTF.

This chain connects TRBV29-1 to TRBJ2-7; 14 bases agree with TRBD2. The CDR3 runs to 17 residues. The V gene end was trimmed by 3 bases and the J gene end by 5 bases; junction bases not matched to a gene: 12. The germline CDR1 and CDR2 sequences are SQVTM and ANQGSEA. The CDR3 here is CSVDGLAGGGFLHEQYF. The CDR3 region has the DNA TGCAGCGTTGATGGACTAGCGGGAGGTGGGTTCCTCCACGAGCAGTACTTC.

This chain joins TRBV20-1 and TRBJ2-7; no clear D. The ends were cut back, 5 bases at V and 10 bases at J, with 15 bases in the middle. This CDR3 spans 11 amino acids. Germline lookup yields CDR1 DFQATT and CDR2 SNEGSKA (reference sequence). The CDR3 DNA reads as TGCAGTGCTCCCCTTGGAGAACAACAGTACTTC. Its protein product is CSAPLGEQQYF.

This chain uses TRBV24-1 with TRBJ2-1, with a possible D match to TRBD1 (6 bases). Germline CDR1 KGHDR, CDR2 SFDVKD. The CDR3 covers 18 residues. With 2 bases removed from V and 0 bases from J, the gap between germline ends came to 16 bases. The CDR3 DNA reads as TGTGCCACCAGTGATTCCTTTATCACAGGGACCTCCTACAATGAGCAGTTCTTC. Translation gives CATSDSFITGTSYNEQFF.